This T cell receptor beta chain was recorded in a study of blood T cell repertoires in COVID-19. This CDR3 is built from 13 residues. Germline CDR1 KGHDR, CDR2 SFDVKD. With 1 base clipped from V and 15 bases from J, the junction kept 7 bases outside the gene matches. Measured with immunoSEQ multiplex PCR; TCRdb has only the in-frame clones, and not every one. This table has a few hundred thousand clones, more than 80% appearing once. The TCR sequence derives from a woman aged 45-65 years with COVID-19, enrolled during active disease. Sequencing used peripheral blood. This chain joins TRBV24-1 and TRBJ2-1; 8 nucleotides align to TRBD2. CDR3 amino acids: CATSDFPGGPRFF. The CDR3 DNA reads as TGTGCCACCAGTGATTTCCCGGGAGGGCCGCGGTTCTTC.